Listed below are T cell receptor beta chains from one sample, sequenced in a study of T cell responses to AZD1222 COVID-19 vaccine. Profiling relied on immunoSEQ multiplex PCR, and the TCRdb table lists in-frame clones only, not all of them. The data contain 90,000 to 150,000 clones, just over 85% of them singletons. This specimen consisted of peripheral blood, obtained 28 days after the second AZD1222 dose. The receptors were gathered from an adult who received the AZD1222 COVID-19 vaccine. CDR3s include the opening cysteine and the closing phenylalanine or tryptophan. The D gene is left open where the match is weak. Clone size, where shown, is once, few, many, or a class for clones that have expanded.

clone_size: .
d_call: .
j_call: TRBJ1-1
v_call: TRBV6-5
cdr3_nt: TGTGCCAGCAGTTACACTTGGGCTGGAACTGAAGCTTTCTTT
cdr3_aa: CASSYTWAGTEAFF

clone_size: .
d_call: .
j_call: TRBJ1-3
v_call: TRBV9
cdr3_nt: TGTGCCAGCAGCTTCGACGTATACTCTGGAAACACCATATATTTT
cdr3_aa: CASSFDVYSGNTIYF

clone_size: few
d_call: .
j_call: TRBJ1-2
v_call: TRBV19
cdr3_nt: TGTGCCAGTAGTATCCCAGAGGTCTATGGCTACACCTTC
cdr3_aa: CASSIPEVYGYTF

clone_size: .
d_call: .
j_call: TRBJ2-2
v_call: TRBV18
cdr3_nt: TGTGCCAGCTCACCGGACGGGGCAAACCTTGGCAACACCGGGGAGCTGTTTTTT
cdr3_aa: CASSPDGANLGNTGELFF

clone_size: .
d_call: .
j_call: TRBJ1-2
v_call: TRBV4-3
cdr3_nt: TGCGCCAGCAGCCCGCAGGGTGGCGGCTACACCTTC
cdr3_aa: CASSPQGGGYTF

clone_size: .
d_call: .
j_call: TRBJ2-1
v_call: TRBV9
cdr3_nt: TGTGCCAGCAGCGGCCGTTTATCGGACAATGAGCAGTTCTTC
cdr3_aa: CASSGRLSDNEQFF

clone_size: .
d_call: .
j_call: TRBJ2-5
v_call: TRBV9
cdr3_nt: TGTGCCAGCAGCGTAGGTTGGGGGCCGGAGACCCAGTACTTC
cdr3_aa: CASSVGWGPETQYF

clone_size: once
d_call: .
j_call: TRBJ1-3
v_call: TRBV21-1
cdr3_nt: TGTGCCAGCAGCAAGGGCGGGGACACCAGACTACCCGGAAACACCATATATTTT
cdr3_aa: CASSKGGDTRLPGNTIYF

clone_size: .
d_call: .
j_call: TRBJ1-1
v_call: TRBV7-2
cdr3_nt: TGTGCCAGCAGCCGGCGCCAAACTGAAGCTTTCTTT
cdr3_aa: CASSRRQTEAFF

clone_size: .
d_call: .
j_call: TRBJ2-3
v_call: TRBV7-2
cdr3_nt: TGTGCCAGCAGCTCCAGGTCAGGTTACACAGATACGCAGTATTTT
cdr3_aa: CASSSRSGYTDTQYF

clone_size: .
d_call: .
j_call: TRBJ2-5
v_call: TRBV5-4
cdr3_nt: TGTGCCAGCAGCTTGGCCGGAGGGGCCCAAGAGACCCAGTACTTC
cdr3_aa: CASSLAGGAQETQYF

clone_size: .
d_call: TRBD2
j_call: TRBJ2-3
v_call: TRBV4-3
cdr3_nt: TGCGCCAGCAGCCAAGAGGCTAGCGGGGTTGATACGCAGTATTTT
cdr3_aa: CASSQEASGVDTQYF

clone_size: .
d_call: .
j_call: TRBJ2-2
v_call: TRBV9
cdr3_nt: TGTGTTCTCCGACCGGGACAAAACACCGGGGAGCTGTTTTTT
cdr3_aa: CVLRPGQNTGELFF

clone_size: once
d_call: TRBD1
j_call: TRBJ1-6
v_call: TRBV4-1
cdr3_nt: TGCGCCAGCAGCCAGCGAATATCCGGGACAGATAATTCACCCCTCCACTTT
cdr3_aa: CASSQRISGTDNSPLHF

clone_size: .
d_call: .
j_call: TRBJ1-1
v_call: TRBV19
cdr3_nt: TGTGCCAGTAGGTACAGTAACACTGAAGCTTTCTTT
cdr3_aa: CASRYSNTEAFF

clone_size: .
d_call: TRBD2
j_call: TRBJ2-7
v_call: TRBV6-6
cdr3_nt: TGTGCCATCTCGGGGGGTGGCCCCGACGAGCAGTACTTC
cdr3_aa: CAISGGGPDEQYF

clone_size: .
d_call: .
j_call: TRBJ2-5
v_call: TRBV5-6
cdr3_nt: TGTGCCAGCAGTCAAGTACAGGGTTTGGGGGAGACCCAGTACTTC
cdr3_aa: CASSQVQGLGETQYF

clone_size: .
d_call: TRBD1
j_call: TRBJ2-7
v_call: TRBV6-4
cdr3_nt: TGTGCCAGCAGTGCAGGGGCACAGGGGGCATACGAGCAGTACTTC
cdr3_aa: CASSAGAQGAYEQYF

clone_size: .
d_call: .
j_call: TRBJ1-2
v_call: TRBV5-5
cdr3_nt: TGTGCCAGCAGCCTCGGGACCGAGAACTATGGCTACACCTTC
cdr3_aa: CASSLGTENYGYTF

clone_size: .
d_call: .
j_call: TRBJ1-3
v_call: TRBV7-9
cdr3_nt: TGTGCCAGCAGCCGTGGACGGAGCTCTGGAAACACCATATATTTT
cdr3_aa: CASSRGRSSGNTIYF

clone_size: .
d_call: .
j_call: TRBJ2-1
v_call: TRBV5-1
cdr3_nt: TGCGCCAGCAGCTTAGGTGTCCAGGCTTCTGAGCAGTTCTTC
cdr3_aa: CASSLGVQASEQFF

clone_size: .
d_call: .
j_call: TRBJ1-3
v_call: TRBV3-1/TRBV3-2
cdr3_nt: TGTGCCAGCAGCCGCCATGAGGTCCTCGGAAACACCATATATTTT
cdr3_aa: CASSRHEVLGNTIYF

clone_size: few
d_call: .
j_call: TRBJ1-1
v_call: TRBV4-3
cdr3_nt: TGCGCCAGCAGCCAAGTACCGTCCCCCACTGAAGCTTTCTTT
cdr3_aa: CASSQVPSPTEAFF

clone_size: .
d_call: TRBD1
j_call: TRBJ1-2
v_call: TRBV4-3
cdr3_nt: TGCGCCAGCAGACTTATACAGGGGGGAAATGGCTACACCTTC
cdr3_aa: CASRLIQGGNGYTF

clone_size: .
d_call: TRBD1
j_call: TRBJ2-7
v_call: TRBV5-1
cdr3_nt: TGCGCCAGCAGCGACATTAGACAGGGGGTATACAACGAGCAGTACTTC
cdr3_aa: CASSDIRQGVYNEQYF

clone_size: .
d_call: TRBD2
j_call: TRBJ2-7
v_call: TRBV11-3
cdr3_nt: TGTGCCAGCAGCCGGGGGGGTGCTTCCTACGAGCAGTACTTC
cdr3_aa: CASSRGGASYEQYF

clone_size: .
d_call: .
j_call: TRBJ2-1
v_call: TRBV24-1
cdr3_nt: TGTGCCACCAGTGATTTCCCTTCGAGGGGGTTCGTGCCCTACAATGAGCAGTTCTTC
cdr3_aa: CATSDFPSRGFVPYNEQFF

clone_size: .
d_call: TRBD2
j_call: TRBJ2-7
v_call: TRBV30
cdr3_nt: TGTGCCTGGTCGGGACTAGCATTCGAGCAGTACTTC
cdr3_aa: CAWSGLAFEQYF

clone_size: .
d_call: TRBD2
j_call: TRBJ2-2
v_call: TRBV7-6
cdr3_nt: TGTGCCAGCAGACCCAGCGGGGGGACTAACACCGGGGAGCTGTTTTTT
cdr3_aa: CASRPSGGTNTGELFF

clone_size: .
d_call: TRBD1
j_call: TRBJ1-5
v_call: TRBV4-2
cdr3_nt: TGTGCCAGCAGCCAAGGGGACAGGGAGAATCAGCCCCAGCATTTT
cdr3_aa: CASSQGDRENQPQHF

clone_size: .
d_call: TRBD2
j_call: TRBJ2-1
v_call: TRBV3-1/TRBV3-2
cdr3_nt: TGTGCCAGCAGCCAAACCCCCGTGCTAGCGGGAGGGCCTTCCTACAATGAGCAGTTCTTC
cdr3_aa: CASSQTPVLAGGPSYNEQFF

clone_size: .
d_call: .
j_call: TRBJ2-1
v_call: TRBV7-9
cdr3_nt: TGTGCCAGCAGCCCAAGTGATGAGCAGTTCTTC
cdr3_aa: CASSPSDEQFF

clone_size: .
d_call: TRBD2
j_call: TRBJ2-1
v_call: TRBV18
cdr3_nt: TGTGCCAGCTCACGTAGCGGGAGGGCCGATGAGCAGTTCTTC
cdr3_aa: CASSRSGRADEQFF

clone_size: .
d_call: .
j_call: TRBJ1-2
v_call: TRBV6-5
cdr3_nt: TGTGCCAGCAGTCCGGGACTAGACTATGGCTACACCTTC
cdr3_aa: CASSPGLDYGYTF

clone_size: .
d_call: TRBD1
j_call: TRBJ1-1
v_call: TRBV5-1
cdr3_nt: TGCGCCAGCAGCTATGACAGGGCCGCTGAAGCTTTCTTT
cdr3_aa: CASSYDRAAEAFF

clone_size: .
d_call: TRBD1
j_call: TRBJ1-5
v_call: TRBV18
cdr3_nt: TGTGCCAGCTCACCACGCGGAGGCAGGGGGGTTCAGCCCCAGCATTTT
cdr3_aa: CASSPRGGRGVQPQHF

clone_size: .
d_call: .
j_call: TRBJ1-1
v_call: TRBV7-8
cdr3_nt: TGTGCCAGCAGCTTATTGCAGGGGAACACTGAAGCTTTCTTT
cdr3_aa: CASSLLQGNTEAFF

clone_size: .
d_call: TRBD2
j_call: TRBJ2-3
v_call: TRBV5-1
cdr3_nt: TGCGCCAGCAGCTTGGAGGGACTAGCGGGAGGCTTTAAGTATTTT
cdr3_aa: CASSLEGLAGGFKYF

clone_size: .
d_call: .
j_call: TRBJ1-5
v_call: TRBV30
cdr3_nt: TGTGCCTGGAGTCCCAGTAGCAATCAGCCCCAGCATTTT
cdr3_aa: CAWSPSSNQPQHF

clone_size: .
d_call: .
j_call: TRBJ1-2
v_call: TRBV2
cdr3_nt: TGTGCCAGCAGTGGGGAGAATACCGACCGTAACTATGGCTACACCTTC
cdr3_aa: CASSGENTDRNYGYTF

clone_size: .
d_call: .
j_call: TRBJ1-1
v_call: TRBV20-1
cdr3_nt: TGCAGTGCTAGAGGGGCAGTTGAAGCTTTCTTT
cdr3_aa: CSARGAVEAFF

clone_size: .
d_call: TRBD2
j_call: TRBJ2-5
v_call: TRBV19
cdr3_nt: TGTGCCAGTAGTCAAACTAGCGGGGGGCAAGAGACCCAGTACTTC
cdr3_aa: CASSQTSGGQETQYF

clone_size: .
d_call: .
j_call: TRBJ2-1
v_call: TRBV7-2
cdr3_nt: TGTGCCAGCAGCTTATATGGGAACAATGAGCAGTTCTTC
cdr3_aa: CASSLYGNNEQFF

clone_size: .
d_call: .
j_call: TRBJ2-4
v_call: TRBV4-1
cdr3_nt: TGCGCCAGCAGCCACCAAACTCAAAACATTCAGTACTTC
cdr3_aa: CASSHQTQNIQYF

clone_size: .
d_call: .
j_call: TRBJ1-2
v_call: TRBV2
cdr3_nt: TGTGCCAGCAGTCGAACTGACGGGGCGCGTGGCTACACCTTC
cdr3_aa: CASSRTDGARGYTF

clone_size: .
d_call: TRBD1
j_call: TRBJ2-7
v_call: TRBV5-1
cdr3_nt: TGCGCCAGCAGCAAGGGCCGACAGGGGGAATCCTACGAGCAGTACTTC
cdr3_aa: CASSKGRQGESYEQYF

clone_size: once
d_call: .
j_call: TRBJ1-1
v_call: TRBV19
cdr3_nt: TGTGCCAGTAGTCCACGGGCCACTGAAGCTTTCTTT
cdr3_aa: CASSPRATEAFF

clone_size: once
d_call: TRBD1
j_call: TRBJ2-1
v_call: TRBV6-5
cdr3_nt: TGTGCCAGCAGTTACTCCACCGGGACAGTCCACAATGAGCAGTTCTTC
cdr3_aa: CASSYSTGTVHNEQFF

clone_size: .
d_call: .
j_call: TRBJ1-3
v_call: TRBV5-1
cdr3_nt: TGCGCCAGCAGCCAAGACAGGATCTCTGGAAACACCATATATTTT
cdr3_aa: CASSQDRISGNTIYF

clone_size: once
d_call: .
j_call: TRBJ2-7
v_call: TRBV6-5
cdr3_nt: TGTGCCAGCGGAATACCCCCCTACGAGCAGTACTTC
cdr3_aa: CASGIPPYEQYF

clone_size: few
d_call: .
j_call: TRBJ1-5
v_call: TRBV5-8
cdr3_nt: TGTGCCAGCAGCTTGGACGGGTATAGCAATCAGCCCCAGCATTTT
cdr3_aa: CASSLDGYSNQPQHF

clone_size: once
d_call: .
j_call: TRBJ1-1
v_call: TRBV7-9
cdr3_nt: TGTGCCAGCAGCCCGGGGCGGGACCTGATAGCGACTGAAGCTTTCTTT
cdr3_aa: CASSPGRDLIATEAFF

clone_size: .
d_call: .
j_call: TRBJ1-2
v_call: TRBV6-1
cdr3_nt: TGTGCCAGCAGTGAATATGAGTATGGCTACACCTTC
cdr3_aa: CASSEYEYGYTF

clone_size: .
d_call: TRBD1
j_call: TRBJ2-5
v_call: TRBV11-2
cdr3_nt: TGTGCCAGCAGCTCAGGACAGGGGGCCGGGTTGTGGGAGACCCAGTACTTC
cdr3_aa: CASSSGQGAGLWETQYF

clone_size: .
d_call: .
j_call: TRBJ2-7
v_call: TRBV4-3
cdr3_nt: TGCGCCAGCAGCCAGTCCCGTTCAACCTACGAGCAGTACTTC
cdr3_aa: CASSQSRSTYEQYF